A single sample is the source of the 25 T cell receptor beta chains below, sequenced in a study of CD8 T cells in ankylosing spondylitis. In TCRdb, the 5' RACE reads were re-called with MiXCR into one record per CDR3 protein. The table shows more than 650,000 distinct CDR3 sequences, with around 11% occurring only once. These receptors have no known antigen. Findings of the study overall: Fewer than ten highly homologous variants made up a TCR beta motif that seemed to typify ankylosing spondylitis blood.

The material sequenced was blood, either unsorted or a sorted T cell fraction (not recorded which). The receptors stem from a male donor with ankylosing spondylitis.

This clonotype appeared many times. The rearrangement links TRBV4-3 to TRBJ2-7; no definite D call. CDR3 length equals 15 residues. Per the germline V gene, CDR1 is LGHNA and CDR2 is YSLEER. Deletions cut 0 bases from V and 6 bases from J, with 15 bases between. The CDR3 nucleotides are TGCGCCAGCAGCCAAGATTCCCTGCCTGGTGGCGAGCAGTACTTC. It is translated as CASSQDSLPGGEQYF.

This clonotype showed up many times. The chain recombines TRBV5-4 with TRBJ1-2; D is undetermined. Between the trimmed V and J ends, which lost 0 bases and 1 base, there was a span of 7 bases. The CDR3 is 14 residues long. Germline V gene lookup returns CDR1 SGHNT and CDR2 YYREEE (reference sequence). CDR3 DNA: TGTGCCAGCAGCTTGGGGGCAGATAACTATGGCTACACCTTC. Its protein product is CASSLGADNYGYTF. Variable domain in full (rest from reference TRBV5-4 and TRBJ1-2): ETGVTQSPTHLIKTRGQQVTLRCSSQSGHNTVSWYQQALGQGPQFIFQYYREEENGRGNFPPRFSGLQFPNYSSELNVNALELDDSALYLCASSLGADNYGYTFGSGTRLTVV.

This CDR3 is CSARLMTGTDRYGYTF. DNA of the CDR3: TGCAGTGCTAGACTTATGACAGGGACTGATCGCTATGGCTACACCTTC. This chain connects TRBV20-1 to TRBJ1-2, with 7 nucleotides matching TRBD1. There are 16 residues in the CDR3. Germline CDR1 and CDR2: DFQATT and SNEGSKA (reference sequence). J lost 4 bases, V lost 2 bases, and 13 bases had no gene match.

This clonotype appeared many times. The V call is TRBV6-2 or TRBV6-3, the J call TRBJ2-2, with 10 bases that match TRBD1. Germline trimming cut 6 bases from V and 6 bases from J; bases unmatched to any gene: 10. Germline CDR1 and CDR2: MNHEY and SVGEGT. The CDR3 is 16 residues long. The CDR3 sequence is CASSRQGAYRAGELFF. The CDR3 region has the DNA TGTGCCAGCAGCCGACAGGGGGCTTATCGTGCCGGGGAGCTGTTTTTT.

The V gene is TRBV7-9, the J gene TRBJ2-7, with a weak D call TRBD1 (6 bases). The V end lost 2 bases, the J end lost 0 bases, and 8 bases lay between the germline ends. This CDR3 has 14 residues. CDR1 is SEHNR, CDR2 FQNEAQ, per germline (reference sequence). The CDR3 protein is CASSLQQGSYEQYF. CDR3 DNA: TGTGCCAGCAGCTTACAACAGGGCTCCTACGAGCAGTACTTC. The full variable domain, its missing parts supplied by reference TRBV7-9 and TRBJ2-7, is DTGVSQNPRHKITKRGQNVTFRCDPISEHNRLYWYRQTLGQGPEFLTYFQNEAQLEKSRLLSDRFSAERPKGSFSTLEIQRTEQGDSAMYLCASSLQQGSYEQYFGPGTRLTVT.

This clonotype was detected a few times. The chain links TRBV20-1 to TRBJ2-5, with 8 nucleotides matching TRBD1. Unmatched junction bases numbered 7, after V lost 5 bases and J lost 5 bases. This CDR3 is 13 amino acids long. Germline lookup yields CDR1 DFQATT and CDR2 SNEGSKA (reference sequence). The CDR3 is CSALDRVIETQYF. The CDR3 DNA reads as TGCAGTGCTCTGGACAGGGTTATCGAGACCCAGTACTTC.

Only a few counts were recorded for this clonotype. V usage is TRBV10-2 and J usage is TRBJ2-3; tentatively, D is TRBD1 or TRBD2 (6 bases each). Germline V gives CDR1 WSHSY, CDR2 SAAADI. This CDR3 has 16 residues. V dropped 6 bases and J dropped 0 bases, with 16 bases sitting between them. CDR3 sequence reads: CASRGSGARSTDTQYF. The CDR3 DNA is TGCGCCAGCAGAGGTTCGGGGGCGAGGAGCACAGATACGCAGTATTTT.

The chain combines TRBV6-4 with TRBJ2-3; 8 bases are shared with TRBD1. The CDR3 consists of 14 residues. The V gene's germline CDR1 is MRHNA and CDR2 SNTAGT. The V segment lost 6 bases and the J segment 3 bases; nucleotides outside the gene matches: 5. The CDR3 coding sequence is TGTGCCAGCAGCGAGCAGGGGGCTACAGATACGCAGTATTTT. Residues: CASSEQGATDTQYF.

The V call is TRBV3-1, the J call TRBJ2-3, with D unresolved. CDR1 and CDR2 (germline): LGHDT, YNNKEL (reference sequence). The CDR3 extends over 12 amino acids. The ends were cut back, 4 bases at V and 11 bases at J, with 13 bases in the middle. As DNA, the CDR3 is TGTGCCAGCAGCCTCTCGTTAGGCGGGCAGTATTTT. Its translation: CASSLSLGGQYF.

This clonotype has a handful of counts. This chain links TRBV6-5 with TRBJ1-2; TRBD1 is a possible D gene (6 bases). This CDR3 has 16 residues. V gave up 3 bases and J gave up 3 bases, with 17 bases separating them. Germline CDR1 reads MNHEY; CDR2 reads SVGAGI. The CDR3 region has the DNA TGTGCCAGCAGTTATGGCATGGGTTCAGGGGACTATGGCTACACCTTC. It specifies CASSYGMGSGDYGYTF.

This clonotype has a count of ten or more. The germline gene is not matched at one end of the junction; a read error may be the cause. V is TRBV4-2 and J is TRBJ2-3, with D possibly being TRBD2 (5 bases). This CDR3 contains 14 residues. Per the germline V gene, CDR1 is LGHNA and CDR2 is YNFKEQ. DNA of the CDR3: TGCGCCAGCAGCCAAAGCGGTAGCACAGATACGCAGTATTTT. Its translation: CASSQSGSTDTQYF.

The chain has TRBV2 and TRBJ1-1; D may be TRBD1 (6 bases). The CDR3 has 14 residues. The germline V gene encodes CDR1 SNHLY and CDR2 FYNNEI. Trimming removed 4 bases at V and 3 bases at J, with 12 bases between. CDR3 protein: CASSGGGAYTEAFF. The DNA for the CDR3 is TGTGCCAGCAGTGGGGGGGGGGCCTACACTGAAGCTTTCTTT.

This sequence joins TRBV20-1 and TRBJ2-7; 9 bases align to TRBD1. Germline trimming cut 6 bases from V and 5 bases from J; bases unmatched to any gene: 14. The CDR3 is 15 amino acids. The V gene's germline CDR1 is DFQATT and CDR2 SNEGSKA (reference sequence). The CDR3: CSAVTATGGMNEQYF. Written as DNA, the CDR3 is TGCAGTGCAGTTACTGCCACAGGGGGCATGAACGAGCAGTACTTC.

In DNA, the CDR3 is TGCAGCGTTGCATTTGGGCAAGGGAAAGAGACCCAGTACTTC. This sequence encodes CSVAFGQGKETQYF. The chain links TRBV29-1 to TRBJ2-5; D unclear. The V gene's germline CDR1 is SQVTM and CDR2 ANQGSEA. Trimming removed 4 bases from V and 3 bases from J, with 15 bases in between. The CDR3 extends over 14 amino acids.

The chain uses TRBV4-2 and TRBJ2-1, with 7 bases identical to TRBD1. The junction had 15 bases not matched to a gene; V was cut back by 4 bases and J by 15 bases. Germline V gives CDR1 LGHNA, CDR2 YNFKEQ. CDR3 length equals 14 residues. CDR3 sequence (DNA): TGTGCCAGCAGCCGCCCCCAGGAAACAGGGGACCCGTTCTTC. Its protein is CASSRPQETGDPFF.

This clonotype appeared a few times. The chain joins TRBV29-1 to TRBJ1-1; the D gene is possibly TRBD1 (6 bases). CDR3 length: 13 residues. Trimming pared 1 base from V and 5 bases from J, leaving 11 bases between. The germline V gene encodes CDR1 SQVTM and CDR2 ANQGSEA. CDR3 amino acids: CSVEVVGATEAFF. The CDR3 region has the DNA TGCAGCGTTGAAGTCGTGGGGGCGACTGAAGCTTTCTTT.

This clonotype was observed a handful of times. This chain joins TRBV20-1 and TRBJ1-6, with D tentatively TRBD1 (6 bases). The germline V gene has CDR1 DFQATT and CDR2 SNEGSKA (reference sequence). The CDR3 is 14 amino acids. V was clipped by 3 bases and J by 8 bases, with 14 bases between them. CDR3 loop: CSASSAGADSPLHF. The CDR3 bases are TGCAGTGCTAGTTCGGCAGGGGCGGATTCACCCCTCCACTTT.

This chain uses TRBV5-1 with TRBJ1-1; the D gene is possibly TRBD1 (6 bases). V was pared by 2 bases and J by 1 base, with 9 bases between. The CDR3 extends over 14 amino acids. Germline V gives CDR1 SGHRS, CDR2 YFSETQ. CDR3 region: CASSFWTANTEAFF. The CDR3 DNA reads as TGCGCCAGCAGCTTCTGGACAGCGAACACTGAAGCTTTCTTT.

There are a few counts of this clonotype. The chain is built from TRBV6-5 and TRBJ2-1, with D tentatively TRBD2 (6 bases). This CDR3 contains 12 residues. The germline V gene has CDR1 MNHEY and CDR2 SVGAGI. V lost 1 base, J lost 12 bases, and 10 bases lay in between. DNA for the CDR3: TGTGCCAGCAGTTACTTCGGGAGTGTGCAGTTCTTC. Its translation is CASSYFGSVQFF.

The genes are TRBV10-3 and TRBJ1-6; D is uncertain. Germline V CDR1 and CDR2: ENHRY, SYGVKD. V was pared by 3 bases and J by 7 bases, with 10 bases between. This CDR3 spans 14 amino acids. As DNA, the CDR3 is TGTGCCATCAGTGACCGGGTTTCAAATTCACCCCTCCACTTT. Translation: CAISDRVSNSPLHF.

This clonotype was counted many times. The chain uses TRBV12-3 or TRBV12-4 and TRBJ2-5; TRBD2 might be the D (5 bases). V was clipped by 4 bases and J by 3 bases, with 15 bases between them. The CDR3 contains 15 residues. CDR3 bases: TGTGCCAGCAGTTCCTTTATACGGGGTAAAGAGACCCAGTACTTC. Translating it yields CASSSFIRGKETQYF.

This clonotype was seen many times. J is TRBJ1-1 and V is TRBV7-9; D gene uncertain. V lost 5 bases, J lost 7 bases, and 8 bases lay in between. The CDR3 consists of 11 residues. CDR1 is SEHNR and CDR2 is FQNEAQ in the germline V gene (reference sequence). This CDR3 is CASSREGEAFF. CDR3 sequence (DNA): TGTGCCAGCAGCCGGGAAGGTGAAGCTTTCTTT.

This sequence joins TRBV29-1 and TRBJ1-6; D is perhaps TRBD1 (5 bases). Germline-derived CDR1 and CDR2 are SQVTM and ANQGSEA. V gave up 5 bases and J gave up 6 bases, with 14 bases separating them. The CDR3 consists of 14 residues. For the CDR3, the DNA is TGCAGCGTTCGCCTGGGGACGGTTAATTCACCCCTCCACTTT. Amino acids: CSVRLGTVNSPLHF.

In its sample, this clonotype was seen a few times. This sequence joins TRBV4-3 and TRBJ1-2; tentative D call: TRBD1 (6 bases). V was shortened by 4 bases and J by 5 bases, with 20 bases between the two germline ends. The CDR3 is 16 amino acids. Germline V lookup: CDR1 LGHNA, CDR2 YSLEER. The CDR3 protein is CASSPGQPGTLYGYTF. As DNA, the CDR3 is TGCGCCAGCAGCCCCGGACAGCCCGGGACCCTATATGGCTACACCTTC.

This sequence joins TRBV5-1 and TRBJ1-4, with 7 positions matching TRBD1. CDR1 and CDR2 from the germline V gene are SGHRS and YFSETQ. The CDR3 covers 14 residues. J was trimmed by 8 bases and V by 4 bases; bases with no gene match: 8. The CDR3 here is CASSRGQVEEKLFF. DNA of the CDR3: TGCGCCAGCAGCCGTGGACAGGTTGAGGAAAAACTGTTTTTT.